The present entry profiles one TCR beta chain with its context. Its antigen is currently not known. Base qualities were left out, and no much larger clone turns up one base away. This entry belongs to a study of blood T cell repertoires in COVID-19 (dated by TCRdb to 2020 to 2021). Concerning the study at large: The collaborator samples originated in the United States, Italy and Spain and spanned the acute and convalescent phases of COVID-19. The prospective study material was composed of cDNA or gDNA derived from T cells, B-cell-depleted T cells, or PBMCs. Deeply sampled blood TCRbeta repertoires from subjects exposed to, actively infected with, or recovered from COVID-19 were included in the dataset. The repertoires were released in a freely available public database meant as a resource for research on the immune response to SARS-CoV-2. The samples were drawn from two sources: the first 160 participants of the ongoing ImmuneRACE study, and 950 to 1,500 subjects contributed by 6 global collaborators. Nearly every sample came with metadata listing a de-identified subject ID, COVID-19 status, age in years and sex. HLA class I and class II types, where available, came from metadata supplied by the sample provider rather than from assay-based typing.

Samples from volunteer blood donors who had recovered from COVID-19 were contributed by a second Seattle source. The collaborating institutions used their own protocols to collect whole blood in K2EDTA tubes. For TCRbeta analysis, collaborators shipped samples in one of three forms: frozen whole blood, isolated PBMCs, or DNA extracted from either of those sample types. The immunoSEQ Assay, a bias-controlled multiplex PCR, was used to amplify TCRbeta CDR3 regions from genomic DNA. Under the source paper's analysis protocol: The number of nucleated cells in each sample was estimated by amplification of reference gene primers within the assay. To quantify the absolute abundance of each unique TCRbeta CDR3 rearrangement, sequence reads were collapsed and filtered. Productive Simpson clonality was computed per sample as the square root of Simpson's diversity index over productive rearrangements. The clones in this table, taken by TCRdb from immuneACCESS, are in-frame only. Not every clone is retained; where verified, under half of the shortfall comes from an unresolved V gene, and the cause of the rest is unknown. The V and J calls and clone size were taken over from that table, and D and trimming were inferred from the DNA. This sample holds hundreds of thousands of clones; around 87% were observed only once. The top ten clonotypes cover approximately 6.2% of the sample.

Relative to germline, V is missing 4 bases and J is missing 5 bases, with 4 bases of the junction outside any gene match. Inclusive of the bounding cysteine and phenylalanine, the CDR3 is 13 residues long. Left in the record is the CDR3 DNA by itself, 39 bases read in frame from the first base. The germline V gene sets CDR1 to MRHNA and CDR2 to SNTAGT. The investigation overall reported the following: How much clinical and demographic metadata was included differed by source and by participant, and the metadata was provided uncurated.

Recombination joined TRBV6-4 with TRBJ2-5; TRBD2 matches 7 bases in the middle. The TCR originated in a man in his 60s who had recovered from COVID-19. Sequencing used peripheral blood. DNA sequence: TGTGCCAGCAGTGTGATGGGGGGGGAGACCCAGTACTTC. Its translation is CASSVMGGETQYF.